This T cell receptor (beta chain) was captured by sequencing in a study of T cell repertoires in cytomegalovirus infection. The V gene lost 7 bases and the J gene lost 0 bases, with 18 bases spanning the gap. The CDR3 has 17 amino acids. CDR1 is MNHNY, CDR2 SVGAGI, per germline (reference sequence). TCRdb re-analysed the reads in MiXCR, keeping a single row per CDR3 protein. The top ten clones hold around an eighth of a sample with some 940,000 distinct CDR3 sequences, about a third of them seen once. With respect to this clonotype: Its target is unknown.

The clonotype originates from a human donor in good health (CMV status not recorded). Some clones in this sample may be carry-over from other donors' samples. The sample consisted of cultured CD8+ T cells from PBMCs, taken from culture after CMV antigen stimulation. The chain has TRBV6-6 and TRBJ2-2, with unresolved D. This CDR3 reads CASIFSQVEPNTGELFF. The CDR3 DNA reads TGTGCCAGCATTTTTTCGCAGGTGGAACCGAACACCGGGGAGCTGTTTTTT.